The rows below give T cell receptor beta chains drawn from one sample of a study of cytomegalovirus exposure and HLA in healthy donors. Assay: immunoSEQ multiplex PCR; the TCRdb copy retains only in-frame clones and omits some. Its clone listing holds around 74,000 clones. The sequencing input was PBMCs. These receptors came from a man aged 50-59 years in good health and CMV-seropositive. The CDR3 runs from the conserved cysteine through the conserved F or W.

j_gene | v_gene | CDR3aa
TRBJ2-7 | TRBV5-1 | CASSLWQGSYEQYF
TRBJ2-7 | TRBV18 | CASSGLRGGPYEQYF
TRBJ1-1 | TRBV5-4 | CASSFGTANTEAFF
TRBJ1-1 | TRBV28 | CASRRGPWVMNTEAFF
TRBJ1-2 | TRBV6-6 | CASSYGVVQNYGYTF
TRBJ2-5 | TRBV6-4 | CASSESSGTQETQYF
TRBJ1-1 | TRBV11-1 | CASSSGTENTEAFF
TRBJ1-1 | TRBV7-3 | CASSRGGGNTEAFF
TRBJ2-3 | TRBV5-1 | CASIQTGGTDTQYF
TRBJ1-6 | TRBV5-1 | CASSLALEGSPLHF
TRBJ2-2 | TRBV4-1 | CASSQFDRGNTGELFF
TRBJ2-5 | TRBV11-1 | CASRHQGQGGETQYF
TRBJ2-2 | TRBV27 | CASSPDSPIRTNTGELFF
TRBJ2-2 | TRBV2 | CASSSIPGLNTGELFF
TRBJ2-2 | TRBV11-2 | CASSFEGAWNTGELFF
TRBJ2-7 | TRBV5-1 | CASSGQGAPYEQYF
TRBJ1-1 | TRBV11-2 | CASSLAWGLLNTEAFF
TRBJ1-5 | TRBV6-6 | CATTGFRNQPQHF
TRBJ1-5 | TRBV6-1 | CASSGHHYSNQPQHF
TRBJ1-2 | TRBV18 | CASSAGTANYGYTF
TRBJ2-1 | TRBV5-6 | CASSFGQGLGEQFF
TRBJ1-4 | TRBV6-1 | CASLRPRGEGEKLFF
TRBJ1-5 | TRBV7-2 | CASSLRTGGEPQHF
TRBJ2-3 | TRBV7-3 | CASSSGTSSTDTQYF
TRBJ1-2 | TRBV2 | CASRLGAGYTF
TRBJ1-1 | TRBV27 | CASTPSPGQALGAFF
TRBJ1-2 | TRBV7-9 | CASSLYSYYGYTF
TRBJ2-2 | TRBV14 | CASSQDLGTLTGELFF
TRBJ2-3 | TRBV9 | CASSVQSVTDTQYF
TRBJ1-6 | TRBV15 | CATSRDRSTGPNSPLHF
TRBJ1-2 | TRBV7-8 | CASSLAGRHRPYGYTF
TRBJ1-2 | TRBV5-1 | CASSKGDSQNYGYTF
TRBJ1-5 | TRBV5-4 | CASSLDADSNQPQHF
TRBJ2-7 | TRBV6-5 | CASSYFFPYEQYF
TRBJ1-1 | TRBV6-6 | CASTTVGEAGTEAFF